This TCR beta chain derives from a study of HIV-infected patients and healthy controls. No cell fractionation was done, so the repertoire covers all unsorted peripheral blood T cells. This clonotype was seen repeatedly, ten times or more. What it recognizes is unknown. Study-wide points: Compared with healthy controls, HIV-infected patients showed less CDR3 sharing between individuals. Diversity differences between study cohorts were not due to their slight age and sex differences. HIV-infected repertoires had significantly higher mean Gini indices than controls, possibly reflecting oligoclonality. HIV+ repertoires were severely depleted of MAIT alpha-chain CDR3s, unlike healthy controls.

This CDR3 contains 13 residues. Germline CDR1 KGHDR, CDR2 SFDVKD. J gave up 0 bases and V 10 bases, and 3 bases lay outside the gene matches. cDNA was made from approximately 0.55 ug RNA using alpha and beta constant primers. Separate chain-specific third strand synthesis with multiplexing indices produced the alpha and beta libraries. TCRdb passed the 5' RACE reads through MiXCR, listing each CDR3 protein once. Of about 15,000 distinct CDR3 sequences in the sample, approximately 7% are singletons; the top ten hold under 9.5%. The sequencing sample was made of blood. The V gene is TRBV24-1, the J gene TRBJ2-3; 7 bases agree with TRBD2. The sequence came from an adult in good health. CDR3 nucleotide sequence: TGTGCCACTAACGGGGGGAGCACAGATACGCAGTATTTT. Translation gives CATNGGSTDTQYF.